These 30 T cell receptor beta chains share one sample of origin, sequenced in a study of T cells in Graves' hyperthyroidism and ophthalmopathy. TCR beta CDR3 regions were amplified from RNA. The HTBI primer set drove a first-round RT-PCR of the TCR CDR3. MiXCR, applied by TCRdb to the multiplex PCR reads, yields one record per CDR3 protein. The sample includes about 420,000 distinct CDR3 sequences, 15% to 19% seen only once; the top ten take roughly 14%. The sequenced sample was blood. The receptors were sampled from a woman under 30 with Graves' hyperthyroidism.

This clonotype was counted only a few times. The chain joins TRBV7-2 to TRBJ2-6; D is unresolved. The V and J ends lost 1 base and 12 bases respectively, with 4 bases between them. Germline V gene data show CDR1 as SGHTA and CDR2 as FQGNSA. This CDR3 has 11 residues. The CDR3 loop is CASSLESVLTF. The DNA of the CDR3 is TGTGCCAGCAGCTTAGAGAGCGTCCTGACTTTC.

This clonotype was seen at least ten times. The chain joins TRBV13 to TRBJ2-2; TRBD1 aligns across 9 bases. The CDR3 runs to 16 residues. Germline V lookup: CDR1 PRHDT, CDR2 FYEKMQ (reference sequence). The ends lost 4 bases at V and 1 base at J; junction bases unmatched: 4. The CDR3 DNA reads TGTGCCAGCAGCTCCGGACAGGGGATGAACACCGGGGAGCTGTTTTTT. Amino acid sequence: CASSSGQGMNTGELFF.

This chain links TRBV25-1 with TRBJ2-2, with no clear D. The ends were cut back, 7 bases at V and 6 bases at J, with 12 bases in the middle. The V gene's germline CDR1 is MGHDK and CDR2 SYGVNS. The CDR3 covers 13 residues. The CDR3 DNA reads TGTGCCAGCAAAGAGACGACGGCCGGGGAGCTGTTTTTT. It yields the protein CASKETTAGELFF.

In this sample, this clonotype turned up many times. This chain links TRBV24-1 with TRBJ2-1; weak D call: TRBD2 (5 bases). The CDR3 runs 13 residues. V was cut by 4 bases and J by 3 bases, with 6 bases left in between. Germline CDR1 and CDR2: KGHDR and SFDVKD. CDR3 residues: CATSDGDYNEQFF. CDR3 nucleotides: TGTGCCACCAGTGACGGGGACTACAATGAGCAGTTCTTC.

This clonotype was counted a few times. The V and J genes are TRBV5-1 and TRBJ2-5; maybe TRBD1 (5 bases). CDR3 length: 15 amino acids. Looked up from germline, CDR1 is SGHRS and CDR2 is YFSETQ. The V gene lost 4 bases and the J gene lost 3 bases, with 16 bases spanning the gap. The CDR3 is CASSSQGSIKETQYF. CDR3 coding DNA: TGCGCCAGCAGCAGTCAGGGATCGATCAAAGAGACCCAGTACTTC.

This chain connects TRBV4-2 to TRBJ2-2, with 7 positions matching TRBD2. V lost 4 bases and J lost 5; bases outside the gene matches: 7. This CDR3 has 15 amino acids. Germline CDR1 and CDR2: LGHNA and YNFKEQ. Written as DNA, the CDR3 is TGTGCCAGCAGCCCTGGACTAGGAGGGACCGGGGAGCTGTTTTTT. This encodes CASSPGLGGTGELFF.

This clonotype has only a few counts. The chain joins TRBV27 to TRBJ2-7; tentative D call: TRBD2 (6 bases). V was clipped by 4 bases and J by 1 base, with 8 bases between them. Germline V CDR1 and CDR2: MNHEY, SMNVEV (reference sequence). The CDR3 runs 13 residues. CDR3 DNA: TGTGCCAGCAGTTGGGGAGGATCCTACGAGCAGTACTTC. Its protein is CASSWGGSYEQYF.

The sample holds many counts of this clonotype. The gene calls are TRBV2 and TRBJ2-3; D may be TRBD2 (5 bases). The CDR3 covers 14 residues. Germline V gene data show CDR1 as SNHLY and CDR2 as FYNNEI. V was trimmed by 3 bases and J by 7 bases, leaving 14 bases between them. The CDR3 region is CASSDLGLTNTQYF. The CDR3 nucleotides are TGTGCCAGCAGTGACCTAGGACTTACCAATACGCAGTATTTT. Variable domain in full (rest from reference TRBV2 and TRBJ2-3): EPEVTQTPSHQVTQMGQEVILRCVPISNHLYFYWYRQILGQKVEFLVSFYNNEISEKSEIFDDQFSVERPDGSNFTLKIRSTKLEDSAMYFCASSDLGLTNTQYFGPGTRLTVL.

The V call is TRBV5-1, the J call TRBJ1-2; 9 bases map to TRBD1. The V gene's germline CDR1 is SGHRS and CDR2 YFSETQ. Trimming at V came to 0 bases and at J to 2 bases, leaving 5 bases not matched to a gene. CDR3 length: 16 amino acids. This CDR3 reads CASSLEWDRENYGYTF. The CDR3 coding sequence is TGCGCCAGCAGCTTGGAGTGGGACAGGGAAAACTATGGCTACACCTTC.

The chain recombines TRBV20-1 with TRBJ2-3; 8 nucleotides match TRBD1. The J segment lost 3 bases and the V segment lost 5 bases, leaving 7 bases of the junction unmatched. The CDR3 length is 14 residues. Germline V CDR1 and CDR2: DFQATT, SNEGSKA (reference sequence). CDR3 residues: CSAETGVGTDTQYF. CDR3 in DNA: TGCAGTGCTGAGACAGGGGTGGGTACAGATACGCAGTATTTT.

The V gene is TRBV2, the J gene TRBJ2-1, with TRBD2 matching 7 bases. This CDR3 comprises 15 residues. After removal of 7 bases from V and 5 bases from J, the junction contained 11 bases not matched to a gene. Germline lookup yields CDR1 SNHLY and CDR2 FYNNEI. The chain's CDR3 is CASTTFWTSNNEQFF. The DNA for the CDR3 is TGTGCCAGCACCACCTTCTGGACTAGTAACAATGAGCAGTTCTTC.

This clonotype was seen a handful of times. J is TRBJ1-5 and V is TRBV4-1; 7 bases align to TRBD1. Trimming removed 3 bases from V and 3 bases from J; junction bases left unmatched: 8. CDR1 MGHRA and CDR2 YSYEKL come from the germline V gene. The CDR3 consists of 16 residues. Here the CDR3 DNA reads TGCGCCAGCAGCCAGGCAGACAGGGCCCACAATCAGCCCCAGCATTTT. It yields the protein CASSQADRAHNQPQHF.

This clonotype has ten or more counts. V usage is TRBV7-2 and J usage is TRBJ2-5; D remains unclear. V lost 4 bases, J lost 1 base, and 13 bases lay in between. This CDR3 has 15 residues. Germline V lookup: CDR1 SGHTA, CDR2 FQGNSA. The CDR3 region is CASSYIGRIQETQYF. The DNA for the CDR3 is TGTGCCAGCAGCTATATAGGACGGATCCAAGAGACCCAGTACTTC.

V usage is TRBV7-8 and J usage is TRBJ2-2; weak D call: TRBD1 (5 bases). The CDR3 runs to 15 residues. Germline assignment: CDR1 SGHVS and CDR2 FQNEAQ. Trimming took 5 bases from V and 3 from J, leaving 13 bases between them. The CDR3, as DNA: TGTGCCAGCAGCCCCGTTCAGGGATACACCGGGGAGCTGTTTTTT. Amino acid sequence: CASSPVQGYTGELFF.

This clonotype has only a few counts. The CDR3 DNA follows: TGTGCCAGCAGTCGGCAGGGTTATAGCAATCAGCCCCAGCATTTT. The encoded protein is CASSRQGYSNQPQHF. The chain employs TRBV27 and TRBJ1-5; weak D call: TRBD1 (5 bases). Germline lookup yields CDR1 MNHEY and CDR2 SMNVEV (reference sequence). The CDR3 has 15 residues. Trimming left V 5 bases short and J 0 bases short, with 11 bases between.

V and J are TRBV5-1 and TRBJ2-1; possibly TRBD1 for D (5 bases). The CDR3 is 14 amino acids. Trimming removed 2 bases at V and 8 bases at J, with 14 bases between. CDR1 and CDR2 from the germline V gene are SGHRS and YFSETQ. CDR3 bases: TGCGCCAGCAGCTTCAAGGGGCATCAAGATGAGCAGTTCTTC. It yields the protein CASSFKGHQDEQFF.

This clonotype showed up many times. The CDR3 DNA is TGTGCCAGCACACTAGCGAAGACCCAGTACTTC. It yields the protein CASTLAKTQYF. V and J are TRBV9 and TRBJ2-5, with 7 bases lining up with TRBD2. The CDR3 extends over 11 amino acids. Per the germline V gene, CDR1 is SGDLS and CDR2 is YYNGEE. V lost 6 bases and J lost 6; bases outside the gene matches: 2.

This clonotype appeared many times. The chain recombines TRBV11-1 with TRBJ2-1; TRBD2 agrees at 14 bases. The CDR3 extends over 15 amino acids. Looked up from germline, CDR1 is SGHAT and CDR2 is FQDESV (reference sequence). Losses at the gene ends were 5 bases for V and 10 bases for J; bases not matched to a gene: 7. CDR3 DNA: TGTGCCAGCAGCCCTCGGGGACTAGCGGGAGAAGAGCAGTTCTTC. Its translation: CASSPRGLAGEEQFF. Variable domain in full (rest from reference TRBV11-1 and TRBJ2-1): EAEVAQSPRYKITEKSQAVAFWCDPISGHATLYWYRQILGQGPELLVQFQDESVVDDSQLPKDRFSAERLKGVDSTLKIQPAELGDSAMYLCASSPRGLAGEEQFFGPGTRLTVL.

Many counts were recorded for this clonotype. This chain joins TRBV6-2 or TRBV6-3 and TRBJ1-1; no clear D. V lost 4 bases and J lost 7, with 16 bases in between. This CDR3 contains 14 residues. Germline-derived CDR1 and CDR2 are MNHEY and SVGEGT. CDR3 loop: CASSSPHRGGEAFF. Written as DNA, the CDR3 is TGTGCCAGCAGTTCTCCCCACAGAGGCGGTGAAGCTTTCTTT.

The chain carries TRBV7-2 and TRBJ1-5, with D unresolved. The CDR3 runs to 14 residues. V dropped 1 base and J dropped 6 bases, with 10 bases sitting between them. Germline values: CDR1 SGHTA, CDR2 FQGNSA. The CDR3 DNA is TGTGCCAGCAGCTTAGGTTTGGCAGGTCAGCCCCAGCATTTT. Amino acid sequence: CASSLGLAGQPQHF.

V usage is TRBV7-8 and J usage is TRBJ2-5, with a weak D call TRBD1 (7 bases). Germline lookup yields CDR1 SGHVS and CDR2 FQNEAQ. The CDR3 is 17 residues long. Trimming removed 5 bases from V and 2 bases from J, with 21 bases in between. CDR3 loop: CASSLRRGPGEQETQYF. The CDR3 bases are TGTGCCAGCAGCCTTCGGAGGGGGCCCGGGGAGCAAGAGACCCAGTACTTC.

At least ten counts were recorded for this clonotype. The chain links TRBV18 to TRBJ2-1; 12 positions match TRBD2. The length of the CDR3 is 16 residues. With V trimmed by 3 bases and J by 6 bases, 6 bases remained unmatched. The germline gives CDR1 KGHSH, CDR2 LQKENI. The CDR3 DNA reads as TGTGCCAGCTCACCCGGACTAGCGGGACTAAGCAATGAGCAGTTCTTC. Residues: CASSPGLAGLSNEQFF.

CDR3 DNA sequence: TGTGCCAGCAGCCCCCAACACACCGGGGAGCTGTTTTTT. Translating it yields CASSPQHTGELFF. The chain has TRBV6-1 and TRBJ2-2; D ambiguous. With 6 bases removed from V and 3 bases from J, the gap between germline ends came to 8 bases. In germline, CDR1 is MNHNS, CDR2 SASEGT. The CDR3 is 13 amino acids.

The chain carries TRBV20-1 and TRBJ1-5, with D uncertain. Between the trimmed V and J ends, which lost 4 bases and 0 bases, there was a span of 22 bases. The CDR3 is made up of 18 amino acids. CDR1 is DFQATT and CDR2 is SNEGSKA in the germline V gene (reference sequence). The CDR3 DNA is TGCAGTGCTAAGGGTTCAGTTCGGAATACATATAGCAATCAGCCCCAGCATTTT. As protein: CSAKGSVRNTYSNQPQHF.

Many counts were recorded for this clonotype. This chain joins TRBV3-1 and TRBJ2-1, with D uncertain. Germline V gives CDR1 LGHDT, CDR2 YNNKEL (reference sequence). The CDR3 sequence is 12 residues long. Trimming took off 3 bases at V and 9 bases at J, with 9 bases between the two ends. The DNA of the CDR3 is TGTGCCAGCAGCCATTTTAGCCGTGAGCAGTTCTTC. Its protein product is CASSHFSREQFF.

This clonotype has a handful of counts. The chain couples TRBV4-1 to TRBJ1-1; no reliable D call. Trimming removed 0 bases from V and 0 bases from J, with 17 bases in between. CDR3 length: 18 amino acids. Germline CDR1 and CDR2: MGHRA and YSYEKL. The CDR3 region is CASSQDRVGESVNTEAFF. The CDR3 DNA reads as TGCGCCAGCAGCCAAGATCGTGTGGGAGAAAGTGTGAACACTGAAGCTTTCTTT.

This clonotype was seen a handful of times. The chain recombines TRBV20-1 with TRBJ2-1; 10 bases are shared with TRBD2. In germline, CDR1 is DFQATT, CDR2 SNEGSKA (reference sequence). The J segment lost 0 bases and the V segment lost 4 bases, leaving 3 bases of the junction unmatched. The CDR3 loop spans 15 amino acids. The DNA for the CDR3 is TGCAGTGCTAAGACTAGCGGGCACTCCTACAATGAGCAGTTCTTC. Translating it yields CSAKTSGHSYNEQFF.

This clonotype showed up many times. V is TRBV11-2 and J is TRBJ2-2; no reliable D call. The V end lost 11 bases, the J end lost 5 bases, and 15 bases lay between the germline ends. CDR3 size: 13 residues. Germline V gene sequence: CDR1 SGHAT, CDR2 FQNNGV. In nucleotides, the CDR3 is TGTGCCCTAGGCAGGAGATCTACCGGGGAGCTGTTTTTT. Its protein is CALGRRSTGELFF. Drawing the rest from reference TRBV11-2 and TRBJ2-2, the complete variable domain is EAGVAQSPRYKIIEKRQSVAFWCNPISGHATLYWYQQILGQGPKLLIQFQNNGVVDDSQLPKDRFSAERLKGVDSTLKIQPAKLEDSAVYLCALGRRSTGELFFGEGSRLTVL.

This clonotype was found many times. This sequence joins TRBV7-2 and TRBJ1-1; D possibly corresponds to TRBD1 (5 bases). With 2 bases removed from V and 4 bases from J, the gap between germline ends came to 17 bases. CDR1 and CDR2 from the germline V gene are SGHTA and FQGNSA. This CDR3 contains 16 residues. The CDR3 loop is CASSLSPSLRGTEAFF. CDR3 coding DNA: TGTGCCAGCAGCTTATCCCCATCCTTGAGGGGCACTGAAGCTTTCTTT.

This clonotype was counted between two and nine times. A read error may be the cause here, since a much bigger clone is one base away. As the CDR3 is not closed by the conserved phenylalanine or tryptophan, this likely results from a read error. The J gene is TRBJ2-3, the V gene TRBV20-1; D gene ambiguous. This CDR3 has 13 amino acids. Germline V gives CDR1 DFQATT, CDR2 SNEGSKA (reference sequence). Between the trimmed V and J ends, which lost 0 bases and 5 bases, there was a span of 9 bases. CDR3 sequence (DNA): TGCAGTGCTAGAGATCTCTACGGAGATACGCAGTATCTT. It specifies CSARDLYGDTQYL.